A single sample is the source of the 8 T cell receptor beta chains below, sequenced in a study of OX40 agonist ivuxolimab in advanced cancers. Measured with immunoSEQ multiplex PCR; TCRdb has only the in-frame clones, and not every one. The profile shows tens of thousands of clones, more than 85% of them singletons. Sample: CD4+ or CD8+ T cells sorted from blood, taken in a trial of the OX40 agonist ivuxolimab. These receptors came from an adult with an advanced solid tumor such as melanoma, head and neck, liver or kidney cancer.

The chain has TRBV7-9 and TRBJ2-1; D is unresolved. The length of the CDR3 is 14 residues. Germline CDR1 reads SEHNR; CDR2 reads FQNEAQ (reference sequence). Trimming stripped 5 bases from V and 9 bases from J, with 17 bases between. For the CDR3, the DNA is TGTGCCAGCAGCGCCGCCCCGTTTGGTGGTGAGCAGTTCTTC. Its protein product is CASSAAPFGGEQFF.

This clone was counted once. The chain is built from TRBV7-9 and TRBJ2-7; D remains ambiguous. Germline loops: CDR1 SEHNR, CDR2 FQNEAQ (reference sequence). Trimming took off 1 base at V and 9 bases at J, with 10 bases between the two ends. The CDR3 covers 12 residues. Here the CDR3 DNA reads TGTGCCAGCAGCTTAGAGATGGGTGGGCAGTACTTC. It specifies CASSLEMGGQYF.

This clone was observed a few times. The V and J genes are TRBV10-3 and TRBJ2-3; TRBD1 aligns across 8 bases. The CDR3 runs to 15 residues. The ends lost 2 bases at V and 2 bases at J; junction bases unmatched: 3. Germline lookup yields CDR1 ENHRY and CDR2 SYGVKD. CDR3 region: CAISEPQGATDTQYF. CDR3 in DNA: TGTGCCATCAGTGAGCCCCAGGGGGCCACAGATACGCAGTATTTT.

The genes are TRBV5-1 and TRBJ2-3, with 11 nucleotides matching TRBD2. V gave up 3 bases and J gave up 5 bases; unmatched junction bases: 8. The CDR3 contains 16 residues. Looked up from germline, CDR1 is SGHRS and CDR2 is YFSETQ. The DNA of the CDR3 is TGCGCCAGCAGCTCCCTAGCGGGGGGCCGGGTAGATACGCAGTATTTT. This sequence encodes CASSSLAGGRVDTQYF. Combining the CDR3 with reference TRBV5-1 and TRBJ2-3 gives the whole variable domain KAGVTQTPRYLIKTRGQQVTLSCSPISGHRSVSWYQQTPGQGLQFLFEYFSETQRNKGNFPGRFSGRQFSNSRSEMNVSTLELGDSALYLCASSSLAGGRVDTQYFGPGTRLTVL.

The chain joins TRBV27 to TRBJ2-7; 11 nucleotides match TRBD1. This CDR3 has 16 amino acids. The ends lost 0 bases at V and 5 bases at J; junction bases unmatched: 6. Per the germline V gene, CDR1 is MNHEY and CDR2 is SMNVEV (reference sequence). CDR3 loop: CASSLSKGQGDNEQYF. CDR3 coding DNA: TGTGCCAGCAGTTTATCGAAGGGACAGGGGGACAACGAGCAGTACTTC.

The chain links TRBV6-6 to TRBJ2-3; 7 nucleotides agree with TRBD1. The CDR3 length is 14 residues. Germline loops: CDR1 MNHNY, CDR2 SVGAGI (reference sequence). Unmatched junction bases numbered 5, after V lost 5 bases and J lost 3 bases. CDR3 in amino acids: CASSGTVSTDTQYF. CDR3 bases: TGTGCCAGCAGTGGGACAGTTTCGACAGATACGCAGTATTTT.

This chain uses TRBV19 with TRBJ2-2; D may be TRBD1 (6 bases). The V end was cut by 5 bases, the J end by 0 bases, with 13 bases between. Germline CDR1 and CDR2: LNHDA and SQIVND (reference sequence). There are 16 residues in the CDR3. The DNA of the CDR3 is TGTGCCAGTAGTGCCCCGAGACAGGCGAACACCGGGGAGCTGTTTTTT. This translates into CASSAPRQANTGELFF. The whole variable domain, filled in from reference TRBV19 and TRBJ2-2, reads DGGITQSPKYLFRKEGQNVTLSCEQNLNHDAMYWYRQDPGQGLRLIYYSQIVNDFQKGDIAEGYSVSREKKESFPLTVTSAQKNPTAFYLCASSAPRQANTGELFFGEGSRLTVL.

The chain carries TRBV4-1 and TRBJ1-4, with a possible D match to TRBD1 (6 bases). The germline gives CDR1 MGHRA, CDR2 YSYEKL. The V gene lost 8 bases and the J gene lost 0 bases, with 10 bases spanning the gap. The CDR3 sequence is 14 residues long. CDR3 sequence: CASAGEATNEKLFF. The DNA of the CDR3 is TGCGCCAGCGCAGGGGAGGCAACTAATGAAAAACTGTTTTTT.